These T cell receptor beta chains were read from a single sample in a study of CD8 T cells in Susac syndrome. TCRdb re-called the immunoSEQ multiplex PCR reads through MiXCR, storing one row per CDR3 protein. Among 150,000 to 200,000 distinct CDR3 sequences listed, over 85% were seen once. What was sequenced was CD4+ T cells from PBMCs. These receptors were taken from a human donor in good health. Each CDR3 is given with its conserved first and last residue. The D gene is left open where the match is weak. Clone size is given for some rows only: seen once, a few or many times, or a class if the clone is expanded.

abundance,v_gene,d_gene,j_gene,CDR3aa,CDR3nt
.,TRBV15,.,TRBJ1-1,CATSSDSWTEAFF,TGTGCCACCAGCAGCGATAGTTGGACTGAAGCTTTCTTT
.,TRBV7-9,TRBD1,TRBJ2-1,CASSFGQSRTGMNEQFF,TGTGCCAGCAGCTTTGGCCAGTCACGGACAGGGATGAATGAGCAGTTCTTC
.,TRBV9,.,TRBJ2-5,CASSVAGTGQETQYF,TGTGCCAGCAGCGTAGCCGGTACAGGCCAAGAGACCCAGTACTTC
.,TRBV10-2,.,TRBJ2-1,CASSESGDGNEQFF,TGCGCCAGCAGTGAGTCGGGAGATGGCAATGAGCAGTTCTTC
.,TRBV6-2/TRBV6-3,TRBD1,TRBJ2-5,CASKPQGQETQYF,TGTGCCAGCAAACCACAGGGGCAAGAGACCCAGTACTTC
once,TRBV2,.,TRBJ2-7,CASGPSRLTVEQYF,TGTGCCAGCGGCCCCTCTCGACTAACCGTGGAGCAGTACTTC
once,TRBV6-2/TRBV6-3,TRBD1,TRBJ2-7,CASSRDRGQTYEQYF,TGTGCCAGCAGCAGGGACAGGGGGCAAACCTACGAGCAGTACTTC
.,TRBV9,TRBD1,TRBJ2-5,CASSVDFAGGETQYF,TGTGCCAGCAGCGTAGATTTTGCAGGGGGAGAGACCCAGTACTTC
.,TRBV3-1,.,TRBJ2-3,CASSQGPLGYTQYF,TGTGCCAGCAGCCAAGGACCCTTGGGGTATACGCAGTATTTT
.,TRBV27,TRBD2,TRBJ2-7,CASSLSAGVGEQYF,TGTGCCAGCAGTTTATCAGCGGGAGTGGGAGAGCAGTACTTC
.,TRBV29-1,.,TRBJ2-2,CSIREGNTGELFF,TGCAGCATACGGGAAGGGAACACCGGGGAGCTGTTTTTT
.,TRBV6-5,.,TRBJ2-5,CASRALETQYF,TGTGCCAGCAGGGCCCTGGAGACCCAGTACTTC
.,TRBV15,.,TRBJ2-5,CATSRAGTQETQYF,TGTGCCACCAGCAGAGCGGGAACTCAAGAGACCCAGTACTTC
.,TRBV6-1,TRBD2,TRBJ2-7,CASSPWVGLASRSYEQYF,TGTGCCAGCAGTCCATGGGTGGGACTAGCTTCTCGCTCCTACGAGCAGTACTTC
.,TRBV20-1,TRBD2,TRBJ2-7,CSASPGGSYEQYF,TGCAGTGCTAGCCCGGGGGGCTCCTACGAGCAGTACTTC
.,TRBV6-2/TRBV6-3,.,TRBJ2-3,CASRTEGGLSRTQYF,TGTGCCAGCAGAACCGAAGGAGGTCTTAGCAGAACGCAGTATTTT
.,TRBV6-5,TRBD1,TRBJ2-3,CASSYGTGGGDTQYF,TGTGCCAGCAGTTACGGGACAGGGGGCGGAGATACGCAGTATTTT
.,TRBV24-1,.,TRBJ2-1,CATSVLPYNEQFF,TGTGCCACCAGCGTACTACCCTACAATGAGCAGTTCTTC
.,TRBV29-1,.,TRBJ2-7,CSVAAGSYEQYF,TGCAGCGTTGCGGCAGGGTCCTACGAGCAGTACTTC
.,TRBV7-9,TRBD2,TRBJ2-5,CASSSGRTSGETQYF,TGTGCCAGCAGCTCCGGCCGGACTAGCGGAGAGACCCAGTACTTC
.,TRBV3-1,.,TRBJ1-4,CASSHFDEKLFF,TGTGCCAGCAGCCACTTTGATGAAAAACTGTTTTTT
.,TRBV29-1,.,TRBJ1-2,CSVEGGPANYGYTF,TGCAGCGTTGAAGGGGGGCCTGCTAACTATGGCTACACCTTC
.,TRBV29-1,.,TRBJ2-7,CSVGRGGTYEQYF,TGCAGCGTTGGTAGGGGTGGGACCTACGAGCAGTACTTC
.,TRBV29-1,TRBD2,TRBJ2-5,CSGGSGTETQYF,TGCAGCGGCGGCAGCGGGACGGAGACCCAGTACTTC
.,TRBV5-1,.,TRBJ2-1,CASSPGGGEPEQFF,TGCGCCAGCAGCCCCGGGGGTGGGGAACCAGAGCAGTTCTTC
.,TRBV12-3/TRBV12-4,TRBD1,TRBJ1-1,CASGIDRAGTEAFF,TGTGCCAGCGGTATCGACAGGGCGGGCACTGAAGCTTTCTTT
.,TRBV7-9,.,TRBJ2-1,CASSLVKTDNEQFF,TGTGCCAGCAGCTTAGTCAAGACAGACAATGAGCAGTTCTTC
.,TRBV20-1,.,TRBJ1-2,CSARGSTGYGYTF,TGCAGTGCTAGGGGCTCAACGGGGTATGGCTACACCTTC
.,TRBV12-3/TRBV12-4,.,TRBJ1-1,CASSPGGAANTEAFF,TGTGCCAGCAGTCCTGGCGGGGCGGCGAACACTGAAGCTTTCTTT
.,TRBV18,TRBD1,TRBJ1-4,CASSRSGQVNEKLFF,TGTGCCAGCTCACGATCGGGACAGGTTAATGAAAAACTGTTTTTT
.,TRBV13,.,TRBJ2-7,CASSRTGEQYF,TGTGCCAGCAGCCGAACTGGAGAGCAGTACTTC
.,TRBV29-1,.,TRBJ1-1,CSVEDPWGNTEAFF,TGCAGCGTTGAAGATCCATGGGGGAACACTGAAGCTTTCTTT
.,TRBV28,.,TRBJ2-7,CASSYSAVSYEQYF,TGTGCCAGCAGCTACTCCGCGGTGAGCTACGAGCAGTACTTC
once,TRBV4-3,TRBD2,TRBJ2-3,CASSQGAQGLLSTDTQYF,TGCGCCAGCAGCCAAGGAGCCCAGGGACTACTAAGCACAGATACGCAGTATTTT
.,TRBV2,.,TRBJ2-7,CASTHYGAGSEQYF,TGTGCCAGCACCCACTATGGGGCCGGTAGCGAGCAGTACTTC
.,TRBV6-5,TRBD2,TRBJ2-3,CASSPSGRGYTQYF,TGTGCCAGCAGCCCTAGCGGGAGAGGGTATACGCAGTATTTT
.,TRBV12-3/TRBV12-4,TRBD2,TRBJ2-3,CASSLDSGGDTDTQYF,TGTGCCAGCAGTTTAGACTCGGGAGGGGACACAGATACGCAGTATTTT
once,TRBV4-3,.,TRBJ2-5,CVSSQFLRETQYF,TGCGTCAGCAGCCAATTTCTAAGAGAGACCCAGTACTTC
.,TRBV6-5,.,TRBJ2-7,CASSAGPEQYF,TGTGCCAGCAGTGCGGGCCCGGAGCAGTACTTC
.,TRBV20-1,.,TRBJ2-6,CSARGAGGANVLTF,TGCAGTGCCCGAGGAGCCGGTGGGGCCAACGTCCTGACTTTC
.,TRBV25-1,.,TRBJ2-6,CASAQGGSGANVLTF,TGTGCCAGCGCCCAAGGGGGCTCTGGGGCCAACGTCCTGACTTTC
.,TRBV3-1,TRBD2,TRBJ2-7,CASSQLAGGEQYF,TGTGCCAGCAGCCAACTAGCGGGAGGCGAGCAGTACTTC
.,TRBV5-1,TRBD2,TRBJ2-1,CASSLAAGGNNEQFF,TGCGCCAGCAGCTTGGCCGCGGGAGGGAACAATGAGCAGTTCTTC
.,TRBV29-1,.,TRBJ2-2,CSVVGGRNTGELFF,TGCAGCGTTGTTGGGGGCCGGAACACCGGGGAGCTGTTTTTT
once,TRBV20-1,.,TRBJ2-1,CSASPGAEQFF,TGCAGTGCTAGCCCGGGGGCTGAGCAGTTCTTC
.,TRBV20-1,TRBD1,TRBJ2-5,CSARGQGAQTQYF,TGCAGTGCTCGGGGACAGGGGGCGCAGACCCAGTACTTC
once,TRBV29-1,TRBD1,TRBJ1-1,CSVQAGGGTEAFF,TGCAGCGTCCAGGCAGGGGGAGGCACTGAAGCTTTCTTT
.,TRBV30,.,TRBJ2-5,CAWMLSGGETQYF,TGTGCCTGGATGTTGTCGGGGGGCGAGACCCAGTACTTC
.,TRBV3-1,.,TRBJ2-1,CASSQVRAEQFF,TGTGCCAGCAGCCAAGTTAGGGCTGAGCAGTTCTTC
.,TRBV28,.,TRBJ2-3,CASSSDATTDTQYF,TGTGCCAGCAGTTCGGACGCCACCACAGATACGCAGTATTTT
.,TRBV2,TRBD1,TRBJ2-7,CASSPDRAYEQYF,TGTGCCAGCAGTCCGGACAGGGCCTACGAGCAGTACTTC
.,TRBV28,.,TRBJ1-5,CASSWVYQPQHF,TGTGCCAGCAGTTGGGTATACCAGCCCCAGCATTTT
.,TRBV6-1,.,TRBJ1-5,CASSEAGAGRVQPQHF,TGTGCCAGCAGTGAAGCGGGCGCAGGGCGAGTACAGCCCCAGCATTTT